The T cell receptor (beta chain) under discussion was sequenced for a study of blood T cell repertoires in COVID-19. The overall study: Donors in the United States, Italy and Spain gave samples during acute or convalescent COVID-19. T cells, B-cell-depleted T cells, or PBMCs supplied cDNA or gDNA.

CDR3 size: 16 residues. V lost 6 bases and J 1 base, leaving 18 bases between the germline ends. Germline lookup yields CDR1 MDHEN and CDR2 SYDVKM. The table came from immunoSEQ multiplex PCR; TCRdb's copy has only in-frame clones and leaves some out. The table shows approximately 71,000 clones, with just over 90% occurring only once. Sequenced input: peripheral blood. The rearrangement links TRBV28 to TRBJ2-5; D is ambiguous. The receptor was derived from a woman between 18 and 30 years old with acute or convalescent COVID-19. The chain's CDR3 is CASSQWSGSLQETQYF. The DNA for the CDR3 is TGTGCCAGCAGCCAATGGAGTGGTAGTCTCCAAGAGACCCAGTACTTC. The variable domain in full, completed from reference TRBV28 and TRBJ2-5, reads DVKVTQSSRYLVKRTGEKVFLECVQDMDHENMFWYRQDPGLGLRLIYFSYDVKMKEKGDIPEGYSVSREKKERFSLILESASTNQTSMYLCASSQWSGSLQETQYFGPGTRLLVL.